Listed below are T cell receptor beta chains from one sample, sequenced in a study of T cells after yellow fever vaccination. One entry per CDR3 protein results from TCRdb running MiXCR on the 5' RACE reads. The sample records some 240,000 distinct CDR3 sequences, 5.2% being singletons. This sample comprised CD4+ T cells sorted from PBMCs, obtained on the day of the yellow fever booster vaccination. Every receptor here comes from a man between 18 and 29 years old who received the YFV17D yellow fever vaccine. CDR3s include the opening cysteine and the closing phenylalanine or tryptophan. A D gene is named only where the DNA matches it firmly. Clone size is shown for a subset of rows, as once, few, many or a class of expanded clone.

j_call clone_size d_call v_call cdr3_aa cdr3_nt
TRBJ2-3 - - TRBV4-1 CASSHRGVGLTDTQYF TGCGCCAGCAGCCACCGGGGCGTGGGCCTGACAGATACGCAGTATTTT
TRBJ2-5 many - TRBV7-2 CASSLVVGETQYF TGTGCCAGCAGCTTAGTGGTAGGAGAGACCCAGTACTTC
TRBJ2-7 - - TRBV5-1 CASGEGREQLF TGCGCCAGCGGAGAGGGTCGCGAGCAGTTGTTC
TRBJ1-1 - TRBD1 TRBV12-3/TRBV12-4 CASSFRQGNTEAFF TGTGCCAGCAGTTTTAGACAGGGGAACACTGAAGCTTTCTTT
TRBJ2-7 few - TRBV10-3 CAISESRLYEQYF TGTGCCATCAGTGAGTCGCGACTCTACGAGCAGTACTTC
TRBJ2-1 few TRBD2 TRBV7-2 CASSVQRGVYNEQFF TGTGCCAGCAGCGTACAGCGGGGGGTGTACAATGAGCAGTTCTTC
TRBJ2-1 - - TRBV7-2 CASRDGVSDEQFF TGTGCCAGCAGGGACGGGGTCTCCGATGAGCAGTTCTTC
TRBJ2-5 - - TRBV7-2 CASSLGGLGETQYF TGTGCCAGCAGCTTGGGGGGACTCGGAGAGACCCAGTACTTC
TRBJ1-1 many TRBD1 TRBV6-5 CASSSGQGAKAFF TGTGCCAGCAGTTCCGGACAGGGTGCTAAAGCTTTCTTT
TRBJ1-1 - - TRBV7-9 CASSLEAAVLKTEAFF TGTGCCAGCAGCTTAGAAGCAGCCGTCCTTAAGACTGAAGCTTTCTTT
TRBJ2-3 many - TRBV5-1 CASKSGDLGDTDTQYF TGCGCCAGCAAAAGTGGGGACCTGGGCGACACAGATACGCAGTATTTT
TRBJ1-5 - - TRBV3-1 CASSSGSGNQPQHF TGTGCCAGCAGCTCAGGGAGTGGCAATCAGCCCCAGCATTTT
TRBJ2-3 few TRBD2 TRBV11-2 CASSPPVRGGSTDTQYF TGTGCCAGCAGCCCGCCCGTCCGGGGGGGCAGCACAGATACGCAGTATTTT
TRBJ2-3 few TRBD2 TRBV14 CASSHLGLADTDTQYF TGTGCCAGCAGCCACCTCGGACTAGCAGACACAGATACGCAGTATTTT
TRBJ2-3 - TRBD1 TRBV19 CASKWGQGTDTQYF TGTGCCAGTAAATGGGGACAGGGCACAGATACGCAGTATTTT
TRBJ1-1 many - TRBV20-1 CSAPRAVGRGAFF TGCAGTGCCCCTCGGGCGGTTGGTAGGGGAGCTTTCTTT
TRBJ1-1 few - TRBV19 CASGTIQGRAFF TGTGCCAGTGGCACAATCCAAGGGCGGGCTTTCTTT
TRBJ1-1 - - TRBV4-3 CASSQEPGANTEAFF TGCGCCAGCAGCCAGGAACCAGGGGCGAACACTGAAGCTTTCTTT
TRBJ1-4 many TRBD1 TRBV7-8 CASSLSRGRESNEKLFF TGTGCCAGCAGCTTATCCAGGGGGCGCGAGTCTAATGAAAAACTGTTTTTT
TRBJ2-2 many - TRBV9 CASSPRSEYTGELFF TGTGCCAGCAGCCCCCGGTCAGAATACACCGGGGAGCTGTTTTTT
TRBJ2-4 - TRBD2 TRBV7-2 CASSPELTSGGRIAKNIQYF TGTGCCAGCAGCCCCGAACTGACTAGCGGGGGCCGAATAGCCAAAAACATTCAGTACTTC
TRBJ1-6 - - TRBV19 CASSEGKGSPLHF TGTGCCAGTAGTGAAGGGAAGGGTTCACCCCTCCACTTT
TRBJ2-3 many - TRBV20-1 CSATATDTQYF TGCAGTGCTACGGCCACAGATACGCAGTATTTT
TRBJ2-5 few TRBD2 TRBV5-1 CASSLGAGLETQYF TGCGCCAGCAGCTTGGGAGCGGGGTTAGAGACCCAGTACTTC
TRBJ2-3 - TRBD1 TRBV11-2 CTSSFGTGGRDTQYF TGTACCAGCAGCTTCGGGACAGGGGGTCGGGATACGCAGTATTTT
TRBJ1-1 few - TRBV2 CASELNTEAFF TGTGCCAGCGAGTTGAACACTGAAGCTTTCTTT
TRBJ2-5 many TRBD2 TRBV7-2 CASSLVVLAGGEETQYF TGTGCCAGCAGCTTAGTAGTGCTAGCGGGGGGGGAAGAGACCCAGTACTTC
TRBJ2-2 few - TRBV5-5 CASSPRTRPGELFF TGTGCCAGCAGCCCCCGGACCCGCCCCGGGGAGCTGTTTTTT
TRBJ2-5 many - TRBV20-1 CSARQETQYF TGCAGTGCTAGACAGGAGACCCAGTACTTC
TRBJ2-2 few - TRBV11-3 CASSLGGVSGELFF TGTGCCAGCAGCTTAGGGGGGGTTTCCGGGGAGCTGTTTTTT
TRBJ1-1 many - TRBV12-3/TRBV12-4 CASRTSMEGTEAFF TGTGCCAGCAGGACTTCAATGGAAGGAACTGAAGCTTTCTTT
TRBJ1-2 - - TRBV20-1 CSAGGQLGNYGYTF TGCAGTGCTGGGGGGCAGCTAGGCAACTATGGCTACACCTTC
TRBJ2-1 few - TRBV4-1 CASSHPVVAAYNEQFF TGCGCCAGCAGCCACCCGGTGGTAGCGGCCTACAATGAGCAGTTCTTC
TRBJ2-5 - - TRBV20-1 CSARGKRESTETQYF TGCAGTGCTAGAGGTAAAAGGGAGAGCACAGAGACCCAGTACTTC
TRBJ1-6 - TRBD1 TRBV2 CASRTGPSNGRNSPLHF TGTGCCAGCAGGACAGGGCCCTCAAACGGTCGGAATTCACCCCTCCACTTT
TRBJ2-2 - TRBD1 TRBV5-1 CASSLLPQGNGELFF TGCGCCAGCAGCTTGCTCCCACAGGGGAACGGGGAGCTGTTTTTT
TRBJ1-5 - - TRBV3-1 CASSQGTQPQHF TGTGCCAGCAGCCAAGGAACCCAGCCCCAGCATTTT
TRBJ2-5 few - TRBV18 CASSPPGETQYF TGTGCCAGCTCACCACCAGGAGAGACCCAGTACTTC
TRBJ1-6 few TRBD1 TRBV6-5 CASSRDRQDSPLHF TGTGCCAGCAGTAGGGACAGGCAAGATTCACCCCTCCACTTT
TRBJ1-3 - - TRBV10-3 CAISDGLGSGNTIYF TGTGCCATCAGTGATGGTTTAGGCTCTGGAAACACCATATATTTT
TRBJ2-3 - - TRBV5-4 CASSPHDPSGVTDTQYF TGTGCCAGCAGCCCACACGACCCAAGCGGAGTCACAGATACGCAGTATTTT
TRBJ1-4 many - TRBV4-3 CASSPLVGAGAGKLFF TGCGCCAGCAGCCCCTTGGTAGGGGCCGGCGCTGGAAAACTGTTTTTT
TRBJ2-7 - TRBD1 TRBV5-1 CASSEQGQAGEQYF TGCGCCAGCAGCGAACAGGGACAGGCGGGGGAGCAGTACTTC